These 14 T cell receptor beta chains were all obtained from the same sample, sequenced in a study of vaccination and CD4 T cells after COVID-19. Treatment reported: 10-day PBMC culture with coronavirus spike peptide pools or control peptides (ViraFEST assay). The assay that was used to sequence DNA from cultured CD4+ T cells was the Oncomine TCR Beta short-read assay. In TCRdb, the PCR reads were re-called with MiXCR into one record per CDR3 protein. The sample includes roughly 11,000 distinct CDR3 sequences, about 38% seen only once; the top ten take approximately 10%. These receptors have no identified antigens. The material sequenced was CD4+ T cells from blood, cultured in vitro, taken after SARS-CoV-2 vaccination. Receptors originate from a human donor who had recovered from COVID-19.

The chain links TRBV24-1 to TRBJ1-2; possible D gene TRBD1, 5 bases. CDR3 length: 15 amino acids. Looked up from germline, CDR1 is KGHDR and CDR2 is SFDVKD. The V end lost 3 bases, the J end lost 2 bases, and 12 bases lay between the germline ends. The CDR3: CATSDPGGANYGYTF. CDR3 nucleotide sequence: TGTGCCACCAGTGATCCCGGAGGGGCCAACTATGGCTACACCTTC.

The chain uses TRBV7-2 and TRBJ2-1, with D unresolved. Germline lookup yields CDR1 SGHTA and CDR2 FQGNSA. The CDR3 contains 13 residues. V gave up 5 bases and J gave up 8 bases, with 13 bases separating them. This chain's CDR3 is CASSPRFIHEQFF. CDR3 DNA sequence: TGTGCCAGCAGCCCCCGTTTCATCCATGAGCAGTTCTTC. Using reference TRBV7-2 and TRBJ2-1 for the parts outside the CDR3, the full variable domain is GAGVSQSPSNKVTEKGKDVELRCDPISGHTALYWYRQSLGQGLEFLIYFQGNSAPDKSGLPSDRFSAERTGGSVSTLTIQRTQQEDSAVYLCASSPRFIHEQFFGPGTRLTVL.

The chain has TRBV4-2 and TRBJ1-2, with D possibly TRBD1 on 5 matching bases. The CDR3 is 16 residues long. Trimming removed 4 bases at V and 4 bases at J, with 19 bases between. Germline CDR1 and CDR2: LGHNA and YNFKEQ. CDR3 in amino acids: CASSPLFGQGSYGYTF. The CDR3, as DNA: TGTGCCAGCAGCCCTTTGTTTGGGCAGGGATCCTATGGCTACACCTTC.

This chain connects TRBV6-1 to TRBJ2-7; TRBD1 matches at 8 bases. The ends lost 8 bases at V and 2 bases at J; junction bases unmatched: 8. The CDR3 spans 14 residues. The germline CDR1 and CDR2 sequences are MNHNS and SASEGT. CDR3 DNA sequence: TGTGCCAGCCTCATGGCAGGGGGCACCTACGAGCAGTACTTC. Translated, it gives CASLMAGGTYEQYF.

The V and J genes are TRBV28 and TRBJ2-5; 8 nucleotides match TRBD2. Germline CDR1 reads MDHEN; CDR2 reads SYDVKM. The CDR3 sequence is 16 residues long. The ends lost 5 bases at V and 5 bases at J; junction bases unmatched: 13. The CDR3, as DNA: TGTGCCAGCAGTCTCCCGACTAGCGCCGGACTGGAGACCCAGTACTTC. Translating gives CASSLPTSAGLETQYF.

This clonotype was seen more than once but under ten times. The genes are TRBV4-3 and TRBJ2-2; 7 bases line up with TRBD1. With V trimmed by 1 base and J by 3 bases, 2 bases remained unmatched. CDR1 and CDR2 (germline): LGHNA, YSLEER. The CDR3 runs 15 residues. The CDR3 spells CASSQVDRYTGELFF. The CDR3, as DNA: TGCGCCAGCAGCCAAGTGGACAGGTACACCGGGGAGCTGTTTTTT.

The chain carries TRBV6-2 or TRBV6-3 and TRBJ1-5; a possible D gene is TRBD1 (6 bases). This CDR3 is 13 amino acids long. CDR1 and CDR2 (germline): MNHEY, SVGEGT. The V gene lost 11 bases and the J gene lost 4 bases, with 15 bases spanning the gap. The CDR3 sequence: CAVRGQGNQPQHF. DNA for the CDR3: TGTGCCGTTCGGGGGCAGGGAAATCAGCCCCAGCATTTT.

This chain uses TRBV11-2 with TRBJ2-3; the match to TRBD2 covers 8 bases. V lost 5 bases to trimming and J lost 6 bases; unmatched junction nucleotides: 1. Germline assignment: CDR1 SGHAT and CDR2 FQNNGV. The CDR3 spans 12 residues. The CDR3 loop is CASSPGGDTQYF. Here the CDR3 DNA reads TGTGCCAGCAGCCCGGGGGGGGATACGCAGTATTTT.

J is TRBJ2-4 and V is TRBV19; D uncertain. The CDR3 consists of 13 residues. V shed 7 bases and J shed 1 base, with 8 bases lying between them. In germline, CDR1 is LNHDA, CDR2 SQIVND (reference sequence). CDR3 coding DNA: TGTGCCAGTACTAATACCGCCAAAAACATTCAGTACTTC. This translates into CASTNTAKNIQYF.

This clonotype was detected a few times. The chain combines TRBV7-9 with TRBJ2-7, with D perhaps matching TRBD2 (6 bases). With 5 bases removed from V and 0 bases from J, the gap between germline ends came to 11 bases. Germline values: CDR1 SEHNR, CDR2 FQNEAQ (reference sequence). This CDR3 contains 14 residues. The CDR3 nucleotides read TGTGCCAGCAGCGCGGGACTTCCCTCCTACGAGCAGTACTTC. Translating gives CASSAGLPSYEQYF.

Of note for this clonotype: The junction shows a germline mismatch at one end, possibly a read error. This chain connects TRBV28 to TRBJ1-5, with TRBD1 as a possible D gene (6 bases). Germline CDR1 is MDHEN and CDR2 is SYDVKM. The CDR3 is 15 residues long. CDR3 in DNA: TGCGCCAGCAGTTTGATCCCAGGGGTCAATCAGCCCCAGCATTTT. Its protein product is CASSLIPGVNQPQHF.

The genes are TRBV20-1 and TRBJ2-3; 10 bases are a match to TRBD2. The CDR3 consists of 15 residues. Germline trimming cut 7 bases from V and 2 bases from J; bases unmatched to any gene: 9. Germline-derived CDR1 and CDR2 are DFQATT and SNEGSKA (reference sequence). CDR3 nucleotide sequence: TGCAGTGTGGATAGCGGGAGGTGGGACACAGATACGCAGTATTTT. Translation gives CSVDSGRWDTDTQYF.

The chain is built from TRBV2 and TRBJ2-7; D may be TRBD1 (6 bases). The CDR3 consists of 16 residues. Trimming cost V 1 base and J 4 bases, with 17 bases left between them. Germline lookup yields CDR1 SNHLY and CDR2 FYNNEI. This chain's CDR3 is CASSEEPGHLSYEQYF. The DNA for the CDR3 is TGTGCCAGCAGTGAAGAACCGGGACACCTGTCTTACGAGCAGTACTTC.

The chain couples TRBV19 to TRBJ2-7, with 8 bases that match TRBD2. Germline CDR1 and CDR2: LNHDA and SQIVND (reference sequence). V was pared by 5 bases and J by 0 bases, with 9 bases of the junction left unmatched. There are 16 residues in the CDR3. CDR3 sequence reads: CASSSRLASPSYEQYF. CDR3 sequence (DNA): TGTGCCAGTAGTTCGAGACTAGCGTCCCCCTCCTACGAGCAGTACTTC.